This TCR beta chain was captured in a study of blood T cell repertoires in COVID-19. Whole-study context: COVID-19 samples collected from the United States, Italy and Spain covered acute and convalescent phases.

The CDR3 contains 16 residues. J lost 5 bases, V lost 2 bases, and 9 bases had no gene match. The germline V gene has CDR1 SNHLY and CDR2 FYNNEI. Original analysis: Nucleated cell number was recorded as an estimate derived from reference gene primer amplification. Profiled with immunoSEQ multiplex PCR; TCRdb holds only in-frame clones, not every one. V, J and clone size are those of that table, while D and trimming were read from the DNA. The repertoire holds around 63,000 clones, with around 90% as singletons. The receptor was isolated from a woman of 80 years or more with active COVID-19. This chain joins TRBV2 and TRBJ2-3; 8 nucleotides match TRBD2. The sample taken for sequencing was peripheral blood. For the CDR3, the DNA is TGTGCCAGCAGTGAAAGACGGGGGGGCGTTATAGATACGCAGTATTTT. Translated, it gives CASSERRGGVIDTQYF. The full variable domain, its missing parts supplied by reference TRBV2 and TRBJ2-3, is EPEVTQTPSHQVTQMGQEVILRCVPISNHLYFYWYRQILGQKVEFLVSFYNNEISEKSEIFDDQFSVERPDGSNFTLKIRSTKLEDSAMYFCASSERRGGVIDTQYFGPGTRLTVL.